This T cell receptor (beta chain) was sequenced in a study of blood T cells in healthy people across ages. Whole-study findings and limits: Reliance upon unsorted PBMCs precluded definitive naive versus antigen-experienced comparison.

Isolation yielded PBMCs, at least 6 million per sample, in every case. In its sample, this clonotype was seen a few times. The antigen is undetermined. Together with a sample-barcoded 5' primer, a J-beta primer mix was included in a second PCR lasting roughly 6 to 12 cycles. Using its own MiXCR run on the 5' RACE reads, TCRdb lists one record per CDR3 protein. The table has around 970,000 distinct CDR3 sequences, roughly 51% seen once. This clonotype originated in a woman between 55 and 75 years old in good health. The sequencing sample was made of blood.

CDR3 sequence: CSAVAGLGADTQYF. DNA of the CDR3: TGCAGTGCTGTAGCGGGATTAGGTGCAGATACGCAGTATTTT. The chain recombines TRBV20-1 with TRBJ2-3, with 8 nucleotides matching TRBD2. V lost 5 bases to trimming and J lost 4 bases; unmatched junction nucleotides: 8. Germline V gene data show CDR1 as DFQATT and CDR2 as SNEGSKA (reference sequence). The CDR3 length is 14 residues.